This T cell receptor (beta chain) was recorded in a study of T-cell memory formation after mild COVID-19. Study-wide findings and caveats: CD4/CD8 balance held among clones contracting day 15 to 85, and later expanders leaned CD4+.

TCRdb re-analysed the 5' RACE reads in MiXCR, keeping a single row per CDR3 protein. The sample includes 55,000 to 80,000 distinct CDR3 sequences, about 10% of them seen just once. To note about this clonotype: Antigen specificity is unknown.

V lost 5 bases, J lost 1 base, and 8 bases lay in between. The CDR3 contains 14 residues. CDR1 is MGHRA, CDR2 YSYEKL, per germline. The origin of this receptor is a man younger than 35 who had mild COVID-19 (a few samples of this study predate the infection). Cell type and time point are not known. Source material: PBMCs or a T cell subset sorted from them (not recorded which). The genes are TRBV4-1 and TRBJ1-4, with TRBD1 as a possible D gene (5 bases). CDR3 region: CASSWGVTNEKLFF. For the CDR3, the DNA is TGCGCCAGCAGCTGGGGGGTAACTAATGAAAAACTGTTTTTT.